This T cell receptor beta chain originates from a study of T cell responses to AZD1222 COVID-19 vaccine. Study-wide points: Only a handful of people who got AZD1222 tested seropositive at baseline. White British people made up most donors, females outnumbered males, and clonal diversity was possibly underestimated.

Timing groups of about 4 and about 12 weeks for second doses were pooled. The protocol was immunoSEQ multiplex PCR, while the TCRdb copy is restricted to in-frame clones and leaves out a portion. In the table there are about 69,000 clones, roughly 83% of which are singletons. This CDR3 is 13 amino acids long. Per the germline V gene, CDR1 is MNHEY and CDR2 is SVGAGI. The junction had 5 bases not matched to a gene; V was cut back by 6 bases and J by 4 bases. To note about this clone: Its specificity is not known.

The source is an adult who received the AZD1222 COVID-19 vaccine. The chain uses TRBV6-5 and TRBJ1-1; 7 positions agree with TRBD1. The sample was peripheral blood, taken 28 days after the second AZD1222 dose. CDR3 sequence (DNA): TGTGCCAGCAGACTCGGGACAGCCACTGAAGCTTTCTTT. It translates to CASRLGTATEAFF.